Listed below are T cell receptor beta chains from one sample, sequenced in a study of T-cell memory formation after mild COVID-19. One entry per CDR3 protein, called by TCRdb with MiXCR from the 5' RACE reads. The table records some 120,000 distinct CDR3 sequences, about 5.9% of them present only once. What was sequenced was PBMCs or a T cell subset sorted from them (not recorded which). The receptors derive from an adult woman who had mild COVID-19 (a few samples of this study predate the infection). Cell type and time point are not known. The CDR3 runs from the conserved cysteine through the conserved F or W. A D gene is named only where the DNA matches it firmly. The size field is filled for only some rows; it gives once, few, many or a size class.

length	V	D	size	J	DNA	CDR3
15	TRBV3-1	.	many	TRBJ1-1	TGTGCCAGCAGCCCTACGCGGGGGGCGAACACTGAAGCTTTCTTT	CASSPTRGANTEAFF
17	TRBV5-1	TRBD2	.	TRBJ2-3	TGCGCCAGCAGCGGTGGACTAGCGGGTCCGCGCACAGATACGCAGTATTTT	CASSGGLAGPRTDTQYF
15	TRBV7-9	.	few	TRBJ1-4	TGTGCCAGCAGCTTAGAACTGCTGGGAAGTGAAAAACTGTTTTTT	CASSLELLGSEKLFF
14	TRBV1	.	many	TRBJ2-5	TGCACCAGCGTCTCGACGGGGCGAGAGGAGACCCAGTACTTC	CTSVSTGREETQYF
15	TRBV6-5	.	many	TRBJ2-7	TGTGCCAGCCAGGTGGGCCCTAGTCACTCCTACGAGCAGTACTTC	CASQVGPSHSYEQYF
14	TRBV27	.	.	TRBJ1-1	TGTGCCAGCAGTTTCAGGGAACCGGCGAATGAAGCTTTCTTT	CASSFREPANEAFF
12	TRBV29-1	TRBD1	many	TRBJ2-5	TGCAGCTCTAAGGGACAGTTAGAGACCCAGTACTTC	CSSKGQLETQYF
16	TRBV19	TRBD2	few	TRBJ2-5	TGTGCCAGTAGGGCAGAGAGCGGGGGGATCCAAGAGACCCAGTACTTC	CASRAESGGIQETQYF
15	TRBV7-2	TRBD2	.	TRBJ2-1	TGTGCCAGCAGGGGGAGGGCCCGAGCTGGCAATGAGCAGTTCTTC	CASRGRARAGNEQFF
16	TRBV9	TRBD2	few	TRBJ2-5	TGTGCCAGCAGCGTAGCGGGAGGGAATTACCAAGAGACCCAGTACTTC	CASSVAGGNYQETQYF
15	TRBV7-2	TRBD1	.	TRBJ1-2	TGTGCCAGCAGCTTAGCGACAGGGGCCCTCTATGGCTACACCTTC	CASSLATGALYGYTF
15	TRBV18	TRBD1	few	TRBJ1-1	TGTGCCAGCTCATCGGATACAGGGGGCGCAGTGTTCCCTTTCTTT	CASSSDTGGAVFPFF
13	TRBV24-1	.	.	TRBJ2-5	TGTGCCACCAGTGATGGGACGGAGGAGACCCAGTACTTC	CATSDGTEETQYF
13	TRBV30	TRBD1	many	TRBJ2-7	TGTGCCTGGACCACGGACAGGTCCTACGAGCAGTACTTC	CAWTTDRSYEQYF
15	TRBV5-1	.	many	TRBJ2-7	TGCGCCAGCAGCTTGGATGGTTTTAACAACTACGAGCAGTACTTC	CASSLDGFNNYEQYF
15	TRBV12-3/TRBV12-4	.	many	TRBJ2-7	TGTGCCAGCAGACCGGGGACGGGAGTTAACTACGAGCAGTACTTC	CASRPGTGVNYEQYF
15	TRBV6-5	.	few	TRBJ2-5	TGTGCCAGCAGTTACTCGGGTCAGGGGACGGAGACCCAGTACTTC	CASSYSGQGTETQYF
14	TRBV29-1	TRBD1	many	TRBJ2-7	TGCAGCGTTGGCGGGACAGGGATTTCTCGCGAGCAGTACTTC	CSVGGTGISREQYF
12	TRBV7-2	.	many	TRBJ2-5	TGTGCCAGCAGCTTTAGAGGGGAGACCCAGTACTTC	CASSFRGETQYF
16	TRBV19	.	few	TRBJ1-4	TGTGCCAGTAGTAAGACAGCCTTTGCAACTAATGAAAAACTGTTTTTT	CASSKTAFATNEKLFF
14	TRBV6-2/TRBV6-3	.	few	TRBJ1-1	TGTGCCAGCTCCCCGGGGGGAACGAACACTGAAGCTTTCTTT	CASSPGGTNTEAFF
15	TRBV24-1	.	.	TRBJ2-1	TGTGCCACCAGTGATTCGGTCCGCTCCTACAATGAGCAGTTCTTC	CATSDSVRSYNEQFF
15	TRBV12-3/TRBV12-4	TRBD1	few	TRBJ1-1	TGTGCCAGCACCCGAGGACAGGGTTTGTACACTGAAGCTTTCTTT	CASTRGQGLYTEAFF
12	TRBV12-3/TRBV12-4	.	many	TRBJ1-1	TGTGCCAGCAGTGCGGGGGGGCCTGAAGCTTTCTTT	CASSAGGPEAFF
14	TRBV7-2	.	.	TRBJ1-5	TGTGCCAGCAGCACTCGAAAAACCAATCAGCCCCAGCATTTT	CASSTRKTNQPQHF
17	TRBV19	TRBD1	many	TRBJ2-4	TGTGCCAGTAGTATCGGACAGGGGGCGTGGGCTAGTAACATTCAGTACTTC	CASSIGQGAWASNIQYF
13	TRBV7-6	.	few	TRBJ2-7	TGTGCCAGCAGCTCGACCAAGGCAACCGGGCAGTACTTC	CASSSTKATGQYF
18	TRBV7-9	.	many	TRBJ1-1	TGTGCCAGCAGCTTAGCTTCGTTTGGCAGGGCGACGAACACTGAAGCTTTCTTT	CASSLASFGRATNTEAFF
15	TRBV7-9	.	few	TRBJ2-5	TGTGCCAGCAGCTTAGCGCCGGCGTGGCAAGAGACCCAGTACTTC	CASSLAPAWQETQYF
12	TRBV12-3/TRBV12-4	TRBD1	few	TRBJ2-1	TGTGCCAGCACGGACAGGTTCAATGAGCAGTTCTTC	CASTDRFNEQFF
15	TRBV9	.	.	TRBJ1-3	TGTGCCAGCAGCGTAGGAGGGGTAGCTGGAAACACCATATATTTT	CASSVGGVAGNTIYF
18	TRBV27	TRBD2	many	TRBJ2-2	TGTGCCAGCAGTATGCCGGGACTAGCGGGAGGAGGGACCGGGGAGCTGTTTTTT	CASSMPGLAGGGTGELFF
16	TRBV7-2	.	few	TRBJ1-6	TGTGCCAGCAACCGACCTGAGGCAGGGAGACATTCACCCCTCCACTTT	CASNRPEAGRHSPLHF
17	TRBV24-1	.	many	TRBJ2-3	TGTGCCACCAGTGATTCCCGGACCAGGCCAGTGGCAGATACGCAGTATTTT	CATSDSRTRPVADTQYF
15	TRBV5-1	.	many	TRBJ2-4	TGCGCCAGCAGCTTGGCAGGGGCGACCAAAAACATTCAGTACTTC	CASSLAGATKNIQYF
13	TRBV6-2/TRBV6-3	.	few	TRBJ2-7	TGTGCCAGCAGTCCGACTGCATCCTACGAGCAGTACTTC	CASSPTASYEQYF
15	TRBV5-5	.	few	TRBJ2-5	TGTGCCAGCAGCGTGGTTGGGGGTGGTGATGAGACCCAGTACTTC	CASSVVGGGDETQYF
12	TRBV5-1	.	many	TRBJ2-7	TGCGCCAGCAGCTTGGACGTCTACGAGCAGTACTTC	CASSLDVYEQYF